The present T cell receptor (beta chain) was sequenced within a study of T cell repertoires in cytomegalovirus infection. About the study: Used in the study were CMV epitopes, some recently identified and HLA-C-restricted, others well-studied and HLA-B-restricted. Indicated by public TCR beta signatures were CMV infection and matching HLA type. Broader study findings: HLA-C-restricted CMV-specific TCR beta clonotypes prevailed in the ex vivo response. Using cumulative public TCR beta family frequency, the authors identified those who carried CMV together with the relevant HLA.

TCRdb recomputed calls from the reads with MiXCR, one row per CDR3 protein. The table has tens of thousands of distinct CDR3 sequences, about a fifth seen once. This clonotype was observed at least ten times. Its antigen is still unknown. CDR3 size: 14 residues. Trimming took 2 bases from V and 5 from J, leaving 12 bases between them. Germline CDR1 is SGHVS and CDR2 is FNYEAQ. The source material was CD8+ T cells from cultured PBMCs, sampled from culture after CMV antigen stimulation. This TCR derives from a human donor in good health (CMV status not recorded). Some clones in this sample may be carry-over from other donors' samples. The chain has TRBV7-6 and TRBJ1-1; D unclear. CDR3 in amino acids: CASSLTQTGTEAFF. CDR3 nucleotides: TGTGCCAGCAGCTTAACACAGACGGGTACTGAAGCTTTCTTT.